This TCR beta chain is drawn from a study of post-analysis software for immune sequencing data. Germline V gene data show CDR1 as SGHRS and CDR2 as YFSETQ. The germline V and J ends were trimmed by 5 bases and 3 bases, with 15 bases remaining between them. The CDR3 contains 15 residues. General observations from the study: Significantly lower normalized Chao1 diversity was found in patients with multiple sclerosis relative to controls. Several TRBV segments were more frequent in patients than controls; TRBV5-6, TRBV5-1 and TRBV20-1 belonged to this group.

A word on this clonotype: Its cognate antigen is unknown.

Libraries were made from TCR beta cDNA, and they carried unique molecular identifiers. Via MiXCR, TCRdb re-called the PCR reads, giving one row per CDR3 protein. The table lists fewer than 850,000 distinct CDR3 sequences, 40% to 55% of them singletons. The chain carries TRBV5-1 and TRBJ2-1; D is perhaps TRBD2 (7 bases). This receptor was taken from a girl between 10 and 17 years old with multiple sclerosis. What was sequenced was blood. CDR3 in amino acids: CASREGVAGYNEQFF. Written as DNA, the CDR3 is TGCGCCAGCAGGGAGGGGGTAGCGGGCTACAATGAGCAGTTCTTC.